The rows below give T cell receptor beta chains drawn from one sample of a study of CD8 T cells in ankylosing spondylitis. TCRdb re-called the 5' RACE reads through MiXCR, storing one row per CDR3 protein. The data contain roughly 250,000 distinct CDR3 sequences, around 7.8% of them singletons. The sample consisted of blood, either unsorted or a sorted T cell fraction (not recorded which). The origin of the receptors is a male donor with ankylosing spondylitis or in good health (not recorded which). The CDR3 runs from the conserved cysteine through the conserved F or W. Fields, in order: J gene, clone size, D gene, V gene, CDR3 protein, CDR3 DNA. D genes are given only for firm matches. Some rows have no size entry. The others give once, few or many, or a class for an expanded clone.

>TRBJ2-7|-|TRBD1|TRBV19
CASSITGGYEQYF
TGTGCCAGTAGTATCACAGGGGGATACGAGCAGTACTTC
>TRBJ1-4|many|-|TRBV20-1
CSARPPGTNEKLFF
TGCAGTGCTAGACCACCTGGTACTAATGAAAAACTGTTTTTT
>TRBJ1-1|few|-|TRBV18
CASSPPVPSLSIVGAEAFF
TGTGCCAGCTCACCACCCGTTCCTTCACTTAGTATCGTGGGCGCTGAAGCTTTCTTT
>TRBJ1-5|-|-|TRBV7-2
CASSPREGRAQHF
TGTGCCAGCAGCCCCCGGGAGGGCAGGGCCCAGCATTTT
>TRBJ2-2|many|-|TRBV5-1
CASSLELNTGELFF
TGCGCCAGCAGCCTGGAACTGAACACCGGGGAGCTGTTTTTT
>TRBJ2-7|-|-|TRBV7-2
CASSLTVAGYEQYF
TGTGCCAGCAGCTTAACCGTTGCGGGCTACGAGCAGTACTTC
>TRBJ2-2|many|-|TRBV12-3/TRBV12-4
CASTLRTDGELFF
TGTGCCAGCACCCTTCGAACGGACGGGGAGCTGTTTTTT
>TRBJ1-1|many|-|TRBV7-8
CASSSPLADTEAFF
TGTGCCAGCAGCTCCCCTCTGGCGGACACTGAAGCTTTCTTT
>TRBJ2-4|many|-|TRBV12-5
CASALDYDKNIQYF
TGTGCTAGTGCCTTGGACTATGACAAAAACATTCAGTACTTC
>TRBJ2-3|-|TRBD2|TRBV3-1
CAISLQRGDSTDTQYF
TGTGCCATCAGCCTGCAGCGGGGGGACAGCACAGATACGCAGTATTTT
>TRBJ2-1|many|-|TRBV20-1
CSASTGLANEQFF
TGCAGTGCTAGTACAGGGCTAGCGAATGAGCAGTTCTTC
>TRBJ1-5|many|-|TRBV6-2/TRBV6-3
CASSYSGERGNQPQHF
TGTGCCAGCAGTTACTCGGGAGAAAGAGGCAATCAGCCCCAGCATTTT
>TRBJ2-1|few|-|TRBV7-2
CASSLFKGRNEQFF
TGTGCCAGCAGCTTATTCAAGGGGCGCAATGAGCAGTTCTTC
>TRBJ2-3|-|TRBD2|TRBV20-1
CSAREFGLAGWGTDTQYF
TGCAGTGCTAGAGAATTTGGTCTAGCGGGATGGGGCACAGATACGCAGTATTTT
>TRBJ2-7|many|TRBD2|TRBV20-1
CSAPLAGGRNSEQYF
TGCAGTGCTCCATTGGCGGGAGGTCGCAATAGCGAGCAGTACTTC
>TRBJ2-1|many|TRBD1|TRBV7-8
CASSLGTGDDEQFF
TGTGCCAGCAGCTTAGGGACAGGGGACGATGAGCAGTTCTTC
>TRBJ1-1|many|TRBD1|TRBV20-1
CSAVSGQGTEAFF
TGCAGTGCCGTTTCCGGACAGGGGACTGAAGCTTTCTTT
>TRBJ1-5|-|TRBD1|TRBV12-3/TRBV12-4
CASSPGGANQPQHF
TGTGCCAGCAGTCCAGGGGGCGCGAATCAGCCCCAGCATTTT